What follows are 11 T cell receptor beta chains derived from one specimen sequenced in a study of T cell responses to AZD1222 COVID-19 vaccine. TCRdb's copy holds only in-frame clones and misses some; the assay was immunoSEQ multiplex PCR. The data hold more than 100,000 clones, with approximately 93% observed a single time. The material sequenced was peripheral blood, taken on day 0 of AZD1222 vaccination. These receptors were taken from an adult in good health.

The V and J genes are TRBV5-1 and TRBJ1-3; D ambiguous. This CDR3 spans 15 amino acids. V was trimmed by 4 bases and J by 0 bases, leaving 11 bases between them. Germline assignment: CDR1 SGHRS and CDR2 YFSETQ. CDR3 sequence (DNA): TGCGCCAGCAGCCCCCGGGGTAGCTCTGGAAACACCATATATTTT. Translated: CASSPRGSSGNTIYF.

V usage is TRBV30 and J usage is TRBJ1-2, with 8 bases aligning to TRBD1. In germline, CDR1 is GTSNPN, CDR2 SVGIG (reference sequence). The CDR3 extends over 14 amino acids. The J segment lost 4 bases and the V segment lost 3 bases, leaving 7 bases of the junction unmatched. CDR3 loop: CAWRDREKSYGYTF. The CDR3 DNA reads TGTGCCTGGAGGGACAGGGAAAAGAGCTATGGCTACACCTTC. Complete variable domain (other parts from reference TRBV30 and TRBJ1-2): SQTIHQWPATLVQPVGSPLSLECTVEGTSNPNLYWYRQAAGRGLQLLFYSVGIGQISSEVPQNLSASRPQDRQFILSSKKLLLSDSGFYLCAWRDREKSYGYTFGSGTRLTVV.

V is TRBV7-9 and J is TRBJ1-1; D is possibly TRBD1 (5 bases). From germline, CDR1 is SEHNR and CDR2 FQNEAQ (reference sequence). The CDR3 has 14 residues. The V end lost 3 bases, the J end lost 6 bases, and 14 bases lay between the germline ends. CDR3 sequence (DNA): TGTGCCAGCAGCTTTTTTCAGGGTCAGCCTGAAGCTTTCTTT. It encodes CASSFFQGQPEAFF.

This clone was counted once. The junction does not match germline at one end; this may be a read error. The chain links TRBV28 to TRBJ2-3; D is perhaps TRBD2 (5 bases). The CDR3 is 13 amino acids. Germline loops: CDR1 MDHEN, CDR2 SYDVKM. CDR3 amino acids: CASSPPGVIGRDF. CDR3 DNA: TGTGCCAGCAGTCCCCCCGGGGTGATAGGTAGGGATTTT.

In this sample, this clone turned up once. The chain couples TRBV5-1 to TRBJ2-7; D possibly corresponds to TRBD2 (7 bases). The V and J ends lost 7 bases and 5 bases respectively, with 16 bases between them. This CDR3 is built from 13 residues. CDR1 is SGHRS, CDR2 YFSETQ, per germline. In DNA, the CDR3 is TGCGCCAGCCGAGGGGGGGGCCCCCACGAGCAGTACTTC. Its protein is CASRGGGPHEQYF.

The sample holds one count of this clone. V gene TRBV10-3 combines with J gene TRBJ2-3, with 8 positions matching TRBD2. CDR3 length: 16 amino acids. V lost 4 bases to trimming and J lost 1 base; unmatched junction nucleotides: 7. The germline V gene encodes CDR1 ENHRY and CDR2 SYGVKD. The DNA of the CDR3 is TGTGCCATCAGTGCGACTAGCGCTTTGGGCACAGATACGCAGTATTTT. As protein: CAISATSALGTDTQYF.

The rearrangement links TRBV28 to TRBJ2-7; D call uncertain. The germline V gene encodes CDR1 MDHEN and CDR2 SYDVKM. The CDR3 loop spans 11 amino acids. Trimming stripped 5 bases from V and 3 bases from J, with 5 bases between. The CDR3: CASSTIYEQYF. In DNA, the CDR3 is TGTGCCAGCAGTACGATCTACGAGCAGTACTTC.

The chain carries TRBV27 and TRBJ2-1; no reliable D call. The CDR3 runs 15 residues. CDR1 and CDR2 from the germline V gene are MNHEY and SMNVEV (reference sequence). Trimming pared 0 bases from V and 5 bases from J, leaving 11 bases between. The CDR3 loop reads CASSLSVERHNEQFF. CDR3 nucleotides: TGTGCCAGCAGTTTATCTGTGGAGCGTCACAATGAGCAGTTCTTC.

The chain is built from TRBV7-9 and TRBJ2-7; the D gene is possibly TRBD1 (5 bases). V lost 2 bases and J 4 bases, leaving 6 bases between the germline ends. CDR3 size: 12 residues. CDR1 is SEHNR, CDR2 FQNEAQ, per germline (reference sequence). CDR3: CASSLSGYEQYF. In nucleotides, the CDR3 is TGTGCCAGCAGCTTATCAGGGTACGAGCAGTACTTC.

The chain joins TRBV29-1 to TRBJ2-3; perhaps D is TRBD1 or TRBD2 (5 bases each). Germline values: CDR1 SQVTM, CDR2 ANQGSEA. V gave up 3 bases and J gave up 0 bases, with 10 bases separating them. The CDR3 sequence is 14 residues long. The CDR3 region has the DNA TGCAGCGTTGATACAGAGGGGAGCACAGATACGCAGTATTTT. It is translated as CSVDTEGSTDTQYF.

The rearrangement links TRBV20-1 to TRBJ2-7; 10 nucleotides align to TRBD2. V lost 3 bases, J lost 7 bases, and 9 bases stayed unmatched. The CDR3 consists of 14 residues. Germline CDR1 is DFQATT and CDR2 is SNEGSKA (reference sequence). In DNA form, the CDR3 reads TGCAGTGCTAGTCGCCTAGCGGGAGCGGGGGAGCAGTACTTC. Protein sequence: CSASRLAGAGEQYF.